This record covers a single T cell receptor beta chain. What it binds is not known. This entry is derived from a study of T cells after yellow fever vaccination. Regarding the study as a whole: Sorted repertoires could include abundant contaminating clonotypes from bulk cells. The secondary T-cell response peaked on day 5, not day 15, but was weaker.

In making TCR cDNA, 5'RACE template switching added a universal primer site and UMIs to it. TCRdb re-analysed the 5' RACE reads in MiXCR, keeping a single row per CDR3 protein. This sample has over 300,000 distinct CDR3 sequences, with 6.8% found just once. From germline, CDR1 is MNHEY and CDR2 SVGAGI. V was shortened by 4 bases and J by 2 bases, with 9 bases between the two germline ends. The CDR3 length is 14 residues. The chain combines TRBV6-5 with TRBJ1-3; D is ambiguous. The clonotype originates from a young man who received the YFV17D yellow fever vaccine. The material was PBMCs, obtained about 41 days after the first yellow fever vaccination. The CDR3 nucleotides read TGTGCCAGCAGTTGGGTAGCGGCTGGAAACACCATATATTTT. Amino acid sequence: CASSWVAAGNTIYF.